This is a list of T cell receptor beta chains from one sample in a study of beta chain features in type 1 diabetes. Assay used: immunoSEQ multiplex PCR; TCRdb lists only in-frame clones, some missing. This sample has some 150,000 clones, with about 9.1% found just once. Sample: central memory CD4+ T cells from blood. Source of these receptors: a woman aged 40 to 50 in good health. The CDR3 runs from the conserved cysteine through the conserved F or W. D genes are given only for firm matches. Size is stated for part of the rows, as once, few or many counts, or as a class when the clone is expanded.

CDR3 protein	CDR3 DNA	clone size	D gene	V gene	J gene
CASSLRTGGSGNTIYF	TGTGCCAGCAGTTTAAGGACAGGGGGCTCTGGAAACACCATATATTTT	many	TRBD1	TRBV6-5	TRBJ1-3
CASSGHRGENTEAFF	TGTGCCAGTAGTGGACACAGGGGTGAGAACACTGAAGCTTTCTTT	few	TRBD1	TRBV19	TRBJ1-1
CASNRRWGQGSF	-	-	-	TRBV5-4	TRBJ2-7
CSGTDNEKLFF	TGCAGCGGGACTGATAATGAAAAACTGTTTTTT	-	-	TRBV29-1	TRBJ1-4
CASSPQGGSSYEQYF	TGTGCCAGCTCACCCCAGGGGGGCAGCTCCTACGAGCAGTACTTC	few	-	TRBV18	TRBJ2-7
CASSLDGRVAFF	TGTGCCAGCAGCTTGGACGGGAGGGTCGCTTTCTTT	-	-	TRBV5-4	TRBJ1-1
CASSFRRGVLYNEQFF	TGTGCCAGCAGTTTTCGGCGGGGGGTACTCTACAATGAGCAGTTCTTC	-	TRBD2	TRBV27	TRBJ2-1
CASSLGQGRVYEQYF	TGTGCCAGCAGCTTAGGTCAGGGAAGGGTCTACGAGCAGTACTTC	few	-	TRBV5-4	TRBJ2-7
CASSVSGQGARGTNEQFF	TGTGCCAGCAGTGTGTCAGGACAGGGGGCGCGGGGCACGAATGAGCAGTTCTTC	few	TRBD1	TRBV2	TRBJ2-1
CASSIQSVRQEGPLHF	TGTGCCAGTAGTATTCAGAGTGTTCGTCAAGAGGGCCCCCTCCACTTT	few	-	TRBV19	TRBJ1-6
CASSTGQSYEQYF	TGTGCCAGCAGCACCGGACAGTCCTACGAGCAGTACTTC	-	-	TRBV2	TRBJ2-7
CASSLGTSGEELFF	TGTGCCAGCAGCTTAGGGACTAGCGGGGAGGAGCTGTTTTTT	-	TRBD2	TRBV7-9	TRBJ2-2
CASSLGQGGEKLFF	TGTGCCAGCAGCTTGGGGCAGGGCGGTGAAAAACTGTTTTTT	few	-	TRBV5-6	TRBJ1-4
CASRSHGERDRVPNEQFF	TGTGCAAGTCGCTCACACGGAGAACGGGACAGGGTCCCCAATGAGCAGTTCTTC	few	-	TRBV12-2	TRBJ2-1
CASSAGLAGGWETQYF	TGTGCCAGCAGCGCTGGACTAGCGGGGGGGTGGGAGACCCAGTACTTC	-	TRBD2	TRBV2	TRBJ2-5
CASSFSGSEDTIYF	TGTGCCAGCTCTTTCAGCGGGTCCGAGGACACCATATATTTT	-	-	TRBV18	TRBJ1-3
CASSFDFTGRYTF	TGTGCCAGCAGCTTCGACTTTACAGGGCGCTACACCTTC	-	-	TRBV7-2	TRBJ1-2
CASSKGSGIGELFF	TGTGCCAGCAGTAAAGGATCGGGAATCGGGGAGCTGTTTTTT	few	-	TRBV7-9	TRBJ2-2
CASSPWTGASTDTQYF	TGTGCCAGCAGCCCCTGGACTGGAGCGAGCACAGATACGCAGTATTTT	-	-	TRBV7-2	TRBJ2-3
CASSLGPDRGNMNTEAFF	TGCGCCAGCAGCTTGGGTCCGGACAGAGGAAACATGAACACTGAAGCTTTCTTT	-	-	TRBV5-1	TRBJ1-1
CASHQGVSNQPQHF	TGTGCCAGTCACCAGGGGGTAAGCAATCAGCCCCAGCATTTT	many	TRBD1	TRBV19	TRBJ1-5
CASGLGGVETQYF	TGTGCTAGTGGTTTGGGGGGGGTAGAGACCCAGTACTTC	-	-	TRBV12-5	TRBJ2-5
CASSQVQPSYEQYF	TGCGCCAGCAGCCAAGTACAGCCGTCCTACGAGCAGTACTTC	few	-	TRBV4-1	TRBJ2-7
CASSFPDRQETQYF	TGCGCCAGCAGCTTCCCGGACAGACAAGAGACCCAGTACTTC	-	-	TRBV5-1	TRBJ2-5
CASSQTGTVNEKLFF	TGCGCCAGCAGCCAGACCGGGACAGTGAATGAAAAACTGTTTTTT	-	TRBD1	TRBV4-1	TRBJ1-4
CASSQGLGADTQYF	TGTGCCAGCAGCCAGGGACTGGGGGCAGATACGCAGTATTTT	-	-	TRBV14	TRBJ2-3
CASSAKGTGIYEQYF	TGTGCCAGCAGCGCGAAGGGGACAGGTATCTACGAGCAGTACTTC	-	TRBD1	TRBV13	TRBJ2-7
CASSLEPRGGLGYTF	TGCGCCAGCAGCTTGGAACCGCGAGGGGGACTAGGCTACACCTTC	few	-	TRBV5-1	TRBJ1-2
CASSPKYF	TGTGCCAGCTCACCTAAGTACTTC	few	-	TRBV18	TRBJ2-7
CASSYSRASGQETQYF	TGTGCCAGCAGTTACTCGAGGGCTAGCGGCCAAGAGACCCAGTACTTC	-	TRBD2	TRBV6-5	TRBJ2-5
CAISGSRNTEAFF	TGTGCCATCAGTGGCTCCAGGAACACTGAAGCTTTCTTT	many	-	TRBV10-3	TRBJ1-1
CASSPSTRSTDTQYF	TGTGCCAGCAGTCCCTCGACACGAAGTACAGATACGCAGTATTTT	few	-	TRBV2	TRBJ2-3
CASSSRGQVAAQHF	TGTGCCAGCAGCAGCCGAGGACAGGTGGCAGCCCAGCATTTT	few	TRBD1	TRBV5-5	TRBJ1-5